This entry describes one TCR beta chain. This specimen comes from a study of OX40 agonist ivuxolimab in advanced cancers. The V end was cut by 5 bases, the J end by 2 bases, with 7 bases between. The CDR3 length is 12 residues. Germline CDR1 SGHVS, CDR2 FQNEAQ. TCRdb keeps only in-frame clones here, not all; method: immunoSEQ multiplex PCR. The sample has approximately 52,000 clones, approximately 83% seen once. This receptor was identified in an adult with an advanced solid tumor such as melanoma, head and neck, liver or kidney cancer. The chain employs TRBV7-8 and TRBJ2-7; unclear D gene. This material consisted of CD4+ or CD8+ T cells sorted from blood, taken in a trial of the OX40 agonist ivuxolimab. This CDR3 is CASSRLTYEQYF. In DNA form, the CDR3 reads TGTGCCAGCAGCCGCTTAACCTACGAGCAGTACTTC.